Reported below is one TCR beta chain. As yet, its antigen is unknown. TCR beta CDR3 regions were amplified from RNA. The HTBI primer set was used in a first-round RT-PCR of the TCR CDR3. TCRdb analysed the multiplex PCR reads with MiXCR anew, one entry per CDR3 protein. Of about 180,000 distinct CDR3 sequences listed, about 17% are singletons. The data derive from a study of T cells in Graves' hyperthyroidism and ophthalmopathy. Exclusion criteria comprised uncontrolled infection, other autoimmune disease, pregnancy or lactation. It was 10 ml of fresh peripheral blood that supplied the PBMCs. Germline CDR1 LGHNA, CDR2 YNFKEQ. The CDR3 has 14 amino acids. V was cut by 1 base and J by 6 bases, with 12 bases left in between. Findings of the study overall: A 13 V-J signature model discriminated ophthalmopathy versus stable hyperthyroidism.

Source material: blood. The clonotype comes from a woman in her fifties or sixties with Graves' hyperthyroidism. The V and J genes are TRBV4-2 and TRBJ1-1; TRBD1 might be the D (6 bases). This CDR3 reads CASSQGTANAEAFF. CDR3 in DNA: TGTGCCAGCAGCCAAGGGACAGCTAACGCTGAAGCTTTCTTT.